The 22 T cell receptor beta chains in this list originate from one sample, sequenced in a study of control samples from healthy donors and cancer patients. Sequencing was performed with immunoSEQ multiplex PCR; in TCRdb, only in-frame clones are kept and a portion is missing. The data show around 7,000 clones, more than 65% seen once. The sequencing sample was made of PBMCs. The receptors shown here come from a man in his sixties or seventies with lung cancer.

This sequence joins TRBV15 and TRBJ2-2; TRBD2 aligns across 9 bases. The CDR3 is 15 residues long. Trimming at V came to 8 bases and at J to 4 bases, leaving 8 bases not matched to a gene. Germline lookup yields CDR1 LNHNV and CDR2 YYDKDF (reference sequence). CDR3 sequence reads: CATGAGGPSTGELFF. The CDR3 DNA follows: TGTGCCACCGGGGCGGGAGGGCCCAGCACCGGGGAGCTGTTTTTT. Looking up the rest from reference TRBV15 and TRBJ2-2 gives the full variable domain: DAMVIQNPRYQVTQFGKPVTLSCSQTLNHNVMYWYQQKSSQAPKLLFHYYDKDFNNEADTPDNFQSRRPNTSFCFLDIRSPGLGDTAMYLCATGAGGPSTGELFFGEGSRLTVL.

CDR3 sequence: CASSLQGQGVGELFF. The CDR3 DNA is TGTGCCAGCAGTCTCCAGGGCCAGGGAGTCGGGGAGCTGTTTTTT. The chain recombines TRBV9 with TRBJ2-2, with D perhaps matching TRBD1 or TRBD2 (5 bases each). Germline-derived CDR1 and CDR2 are SGDLS and YYNGEE. This CDR3 has 15 amino acids. The V end lost 5 bases, the J end lost 7 bases, and 18 bases lay between the germline ends. The complete variable domain, with remaining parts taken from reference TRBV9 and TRBJ2-2, reads DSGVTQTPKHLITATGQRVTLRCSPRSGDLSVYWYQQSLDQGLQFLIQYYNGEERAKGNILERFSAQQFPDLHSELNLSSLELGDSALYFCASSLQGQGVGELFFGEGSRLTVL.

The V and J genes are TRBV6-5 and TRBJ2-1, with 8 bases matching TRBD2. CDR3 length: 15 amino acids. After removal of 8 bases from V and 7 bases from J, the junction contained 13 bases not matched to a gene. The germline CDR1 and CDR2 sequences are MNHEY and SVGAGI. DNA for the CDR3: TGTGCCAGCGCTTTGTGGGGACTAGATAGGAATGAGCAGTTCTTC. This codes for CASALWGLDRNEQFF.

This clone was seen only once. For the CDR3, the DNA is TGTGCCAGCTCCCGGGGTGAAAAACTGTTTTTT. Translation: CASSRGEKLFF. The chain recombines TRBV18 with TRBJ1-4; no clear D. The germline V gene encodes CDR1 KGHSH and CDR2 LQKENI. V lost 6 bases and J lost 7, with 6 bases in between. The CDR3 spans 11 residues.

This rearrangement joins TRBV18 to TRBJ2-7; D remains ambiguous. With 3 bases removed from V and 1 base from J, the gap between germline ends came to 4 bases. Germline values: CDR1 KGHSH, CDR2 LQKENI. The CDR3 has 12 residues. Written as DNA, the CDR3 is TGTGCCAGCTCACCCGGTTCCTACGAGCAGTACTTC. Translating gives CASSPGSYEQYF.

This clone occurred once. The V and J genes are TRBV5-1 and TRBJ1-1; D not resolved. Germline CDR1 and CDR2: SGHRS and YFSETQ. The CDR3 consists of 13 residues. V lost 7 bases and J lost 3, with 13 bases in between. The CDR3 coding sequence is TGCGCCAGCCAGACGGAGGGATACACTGAAGCTTTCTTT. Protein product: CASQTEGYTEAFF. Full variable domain (missing parts from reference TRBV5-1 and TRBJ1-1): KAGVTQTPRYLIKTRGQQVTLSCSPISGHRSVSWYQQTPGQGLQFLFEYFSETQRNKGNFPGRFSGRQFSNSRSEMNVSTLELGDSALYLCASQTEGYTEAFFGQGTRLTVV.

The rearrangement joins TRBV30 to TRBJ2-4; D might be TRBD2 (5 bases). Germline V gene data show CDR1 as GTSNPN and CDR2 as SVGIG (reference sequence). This CDR3 contains 14 residues. The germline V and J ends were trimmed by 7 bases and 0 bases, with 13 bases remaining between them. The CDR3 loop is CASRGILAKNIQYF. CDR3 bases: TGTGCCTCCCGAGGGATACTAGCCAAAAACATTCAGTACTTC.

CDR3 region: CASRPGTSNQPQHF. CDR3 nucleotide sequence: TGTGCCAGCAGGCCAGGTACAAGCAATCAGCCCCAGCATTTT. The chain has TRBV6-5 and TRBJ1-5; D not certain. Germline CDR1 MNHEY, CDR2 SVGAGI. Trimming shortened V by 6 bases and J by 1 base, and 10 bases separated the two germline ends. The CDR3 is 14 amino acids.

The CDR3 spells CASSVGQSAGNTEAFF. CDR3 DNA sequence: TGTGCCAGCAGCGTGGGACAGTCGGCGGGAAACACTGAAGCTTTCTTT. V and J are TRBV9 and TRBJ1-1, with 7 nucleotides matching TRBD1. The trim removed 2 bases at V and 2 bases at J, leaving 9 bases unmatched. Germline assignment: CDR1 SGDLS and CDR2 YYNGEE. The CDR3 is 16 amino acids.

This chain links TRBV10-2 with TRBJ1-6; D call uncertain. Germline CDR1 reads WSHSY; CDR2 reads SAAADI. The CDR3 sequence is 16 residues long. V lost 7 bases and J lost 0, with 13 bases in between. The CDR3 reads CASTHGRSSYNSPLHF. The CDR3, as DNA: TGCGCCAGCACCCACGGGAGGAGCTCCTATAATTCACCCCTCCACTTT.

Note on this clone: A junction end diverges from the germline sequence, so it may reflect a read error. The chain joins TRBV7-9 to TRBJ2-7; D ambiguous. The V gene's germline CDR1 is SEHNR and CDR2 FQNEAQ (reference sequence). The CDR3 totals 11 residues. The CDR3 loop is CVSSFPYEQYF. The CDR3 DNA sequence: TGTGTCAGCAGCTTTCCCTACGAGCAGTACTTC.

The chain employs TRBV7-2 and TRBJ2-5; TRBD1 might be the D (5 bases). V lost 1 base to trimming and J lost 5 bases, with 8 bases between them. Germline CDR1 reads SGHTA; CDR2 reads FQGNSA. The CDR3 covers 13 residues. CDR3 sequence (DNA): TGTGCCAGCAGCTTAGTTTGGGGCGAGACCCAGTACTTC. Translated: CASSLVWGETQYF.

The chain employs TRBV10-1 and TRBJ2-3; TRBD2 matches 7 bases. The V segment lost 2 bases and the J segment 4 bases; nucleotides outside the gene matches: 6. The CDR3 loop spans 15 amino acids. Germline V lookup: CDR1 WNHNN, CDR2 SYGVQD (reference sequence). CDR3 coding DNA: TGCGCCAGCAGTGAGCGGGAGGACGGGGCAGATACGCAGTATTTT. Translation gives CASSEREDGADTQYF.

This clone was picked up one time. The rearrangement links TRBV5-1 to TRBJ2-1, with TRBD1 identical over 8 bases. Germline V gives CDR1 SGHRS, CDR2 YFSETQ. V lost 4 bases to trimming and J lost 2 bases; unmatched junction nucleotides: 5. This CDR3 is 15 amino acids long. CDR3 DNA sequence: TGCGCCAGCAGCCAAGGACAGGGAACCTACAATGAGCAGTTCTTC. It yields the protein CASSQGQGTYNEQFF.

The chain carries TRBV12-5 and TRBJ2-7, with TRBD1 identical over 8 bases. The J segment lost 4 bases and the V segment lost 4 bases, leaving 15 bases of the junction unmatched. Germline V gives CDR1 LGHNT, CDR2 FRNRAP. CDR3 length: 17 residues. The chain's CDR3 is CASGSPGQGNGGYEQYF. CDR3 coding DNA: TGTGCTAGTGGTTCGCCCGGACAGGGAAACGGGGGTTACGAGCAGTACTTC.

The V gene is TRBV27, the J gene TRBJ1-5; possibly TRBD1 for D (6 bases). This CDR3 has 15 amino acids. Trimming took 3 bases from V and 6 from J, leaving 15 bases between them. Per the germline V gene, CDR1 is MNHEY and CDR2 is SMNVEV (reference sequence). The DNA for the CDR3 is TGTGCCAGCAGTTTGGACAGCTCCGCCGGTCAGCCCCAGCATTTT. It encodes CASSLDSSAGQPQHF.

V usage is TRBV4-2 and J usage is TRBJ1-6, with no clear D. Germline V CDR1 and CDR2: LGHNA, YNFKEQ. The CDR3 has 15 residues. V dropped 4 bases and J dropped 5 bases, with 12 bases sitting between them. CDR3 sequence (DNA): TGTGCCAGCAGCCCCTACGGGGAGAATAATTCACCCCTCCACTTT. Translating it yields CASSPYGENNSPLHF.

This sequence joins TRBV5-5 and TRBJ2-2; no firm D call. The CDR3 extends over 13 amino acids. V was cut by 6 bases and J by 3 bases, with 9 bases left in between. CDR1 and CDR2 from the germline V gene are SGHKS and YYEKEE (reference sequence). The CDR3 bases are TGTGCCAGCATTCAGTCCTACACCGGGGAGCTGTTTTTT. Its translation: CASIQSYTGELFF.

The CDR3 DNA reads as TGTGCCAGCAGCGCATGGGACGGAAACACCGGGGAGCTGTTTTTT. Its protein product is CASSAWDGNTGELFF. The chain combines TRBV9 with TRBJ2-2; D assignment may be TRBD1 or TRBD2 (5 bases each). Trimming removed 3 bases from V and 2 bases from J, with 11 bases in between. CDR1 is SGDLS and CDR2 is YYNGEE in the germline V gene. The CDR3 is 15 amino acids. Variable domain in full (rest from reference TRBV9 and TRBJ2-2): DSGVTQTPKHLITATGQRVTLRCSPRSGDLSVYWYQQSLDQGLQFLIQYYNGEERAKGNILERFSAQQFPDLHSELNLSSLELGDSALYFCASSAWDGNTGELFFGEGSRLTVL.

This chain links TRBV9 with TRBJ1-4; 8 nucleotides match TRBD1. Germline CDR1 and CDR2: SGDLS and YYNGEE. The CDR3 extends over 16 amino acids. V dropped 0 bases and J dropped 6; count of bases not matched to a gene: 7. The CDR3 here is CASSVDPGQVDEKLFF. The CDR3 DNA sequence: TGTGCCAGCAGCGTAGACCCGGGACAGGTTGATGAAAAACTGTTTTTT.

A note on this clone: No conserved phenylalanine or tryptophan is present at the end of the CDR3, so a read error is the likely explanation. The chain joins TRBV28 to TRBJ1-4; D unresolved. Deletions cut 6 bases from V and 3 bases from J, with 11 bases between. This CDR3 contains 14 residues. Germline V CDR1 and CDR2: MDHEN, SYDVKM. CDR3 DNA: TGTGCCAGCAGCCCAAATTTACCTAATGAAAAACTGTTTCTT. The encoded protein is CASSPNLPNEKLFL.

This clone was seen a handful of times. This chain connects TRBV30 to TRBJ1-2; no clear D. Germline V lookup: CDR1 GTSNPN, CDR2 SVGIG (reference sequence). V dropped 1 base and J dropped 3 bases, with 18 bases sitting between them. The length of the CDR3 is 16 residues. This CDR3 is CAWSGRTGSIYYGYTF. CDR3 DNA: TGTGCCTGGAGTGGGAGGACCGGGTCGATATACTATGGCTACACCTTC.